This T cell receptor (beta chain) is drawn from a study of OX40 agonist ivuxolimab in advanced cancers. Study observations and caveats: Some of the nonresponding patients also showed low levels of normalized T-cell clonal expansion. On average, CD8+ T cells showed a greater number of expanded clones than CD4+.

In this sample, this clone turned up a few times. Its antigen remains unidentified. The data were produced by immunoSEQ multiplex PCR, yet TCRdb's version contains in-frame clones alone and is incomplete. The profile covers 90,000 to 150,000 clones, with 75% to 90% appearing a single time and 0.5% to 0.7% taken by the ten largest. Deletions cut 4 bases from V and 15 bases from J, with 13 bases between. From germline, CDR1 is SGHTA and CDR2 FQGTGA. The CDR3 runs to 12 residues. The receptor was isolated from an adult with an advanced solid tumor such as melanoma, head and neck, liver or kidney cancer. The chain links TRBV7-3 to TRBJ1-6; D not resolved. The material was CD4+ or CD8+ T cells sorted from blood, obtained in a trial of the OX40 agonist ivuxolimab. The CDR3 nucleotides are TGTGCCAGCAGCTCCCCCGGTTTAAACCTCCACTTT. Its translation is CASSSPGLNLHF. Complete variable domain (other parts from reference TRBV7-3 and TRBJ1-6): GAGVSQTPSNKVTEKGKYVELRCDPISGHTALYWYRQSLGQGPEFLIYFQGTGAADDSGLPNDRFFAVRPEGSVSTLKIQRTERGDSAVYLCASSSPGLNLHFGNGTRLTVT.